Given below is one TCR beta chain in context. The data were taken from a study of T cells in Graves' hyperthyroidism and ophthalmopathy. Thyroid ultrasound and orbital computed tomography, with clinical symptoms and serum thyroxine and TRAb, informed diagnoses. Amplification targeted TCR beta CDR3 regions from RNA transcripts. A first-round RT-PCR of the TCR CDR3 used the HTBI primer set. TCRdb re-analysed the multiplex PCR reads in MiXCR, keeping a single row per CDR3 protein. Counted here are a few hundred thousand distinct CDR3 sequences, about 15% occurring once; the ten biggest clones make up roughly 20%. The sequenced sample was blood. The origin of this receptor is a woman between 55 and 75 years old with Graves' ophthalmopathy.

The CDR3 nucleotides are TGTGCCAGCAGCCCAGTAGGGGAGGCGGATACGCAGTATTTT. Its protein product is CASSPVGEADTQYF. The gene calls are TRBV14 and TRBJ2-3, with a possible D match to TRBD2 (6 bases). The CDR3 consists of 14 residues. CDR1 is SGHDN and CDR2 is FVKESK in the germline V gene. Trimming left V 4 bases short and J 6 bases short, with 14 bases between.